This section outlines one TCR beta chain sequence together with its context. The data belong to a study of blood T cell repertoires in COVID-19. Study as a whole: Nucleic acid was either cDNA or gDNA, and it came from T cells, B-cell-depleted T cells, or PBMCs.

The CDR3 sequence is 15 residues long. Germline V CDR1 and CDR2: SGDLS, YYNGEE. After removal of 4 bases from V and 3 bases from J, the junction contained 5 bases not matched to a gene. How the authors handled the data: Quantification of nucleated cells was approximated via reference gene primer amplification. The method was immunoSEQ multiplex PCR; TCRdb's version includes in-frame clones alone and lacks a portion of them. The V and J calls and the clone size are those of that table, but D and trimming were determined from the DNA. The sample contains some 9,800 clones, roughly nine tenths of which appear only once.

The sequencing sample was made of peripheral blood. The sequence derives from a man aged 55 to 70 with acute or convalescent COVID-19. The chain combines TRBV9 with TRBJ2-1, with 9 bases that match TRBD2. The CDR3 loop is CASSSLAGYYNEQFF. The CDR3 nucleotides read TGTGCCAGCAGCTCCCTAGCGGGGTACTACAATGAGCAGTTCTTC.